The clone carrying this T cell receptor (beta chain) has at least ten counts. Antigen specificity is unknown. The source of the sample is a study of T cells in Graves' hyperthyroidism and ophthalmopathy. Findings of the study overall: Blood also contained most expanded thyroid clonotypes above 0.001.

Researchers amplified the TCR beta CDR3 regions from RNA transcripts. The study used the HTBI primer set for a first-round RT-PCR of the TCR CDR3. In TCRdb, the multiplex PCR reads were re-called with MiXCR into one record per CDR3 protein. Of more than 95,000 distinct CDR3 sequences listed, 47% are singletons. CDR3 length: 14 residues. Germline CDR1 MNHNS, CDR2 SASEGT. Trimming removed 8 bases at V and 0 bases at J, with 8 bases between. The sequence came from a man aged 40-49 years with Graves' hyperthyroidism. This chain links TRBV6-1 with TRBJ2-6; unclear D gene. Material: blood. The CDR3 sequence: CASEWLSGANVLTF. For the CDR3, the DNA is TGTGCCAGCGAGTGGCTCTCTGGGGCCAACGTCCTGACTTTC.